The count of the clone carrying this TCR beta chain is one. Its antigen is undetermined. These data belong to a study of Ad26.COV2.S vaccination and SARS-CoV-2 variants. Study summary: Ad26.COV2.S shots went into the muscle once or twice, 56 days apart.

The germline CDR1 and CDR2 sequences are LGHDT and YNNKEL (reference sequence). V was clipped by 4 bases and J by 7 bases, with 13 bases between them. The CDR3 loop spans 14 amino acids. The treatment denotes: 15 to 20 received Ad26.COV2.S at low or high dose, single or two shots; 5 received placebo; per-sample allocation not given. Repertoires come from day 63 after the first vaccine or placebo injection. Ad26 vector vaccine expressed Wuhan-strain SARS-CoV-2 spike. Study-level points and caveats: Analyses that measured TCR breadth and depth may have underestimated total T cell responses. There was reportedly substantial breadth in spike-specific CD8+ and CD4+ T cell responses after vaccination.

Some clones are missing from TCRdb's copy, which holds only in-frame ones; the method was immunoSEQ multiplex PCR. The sample has some 370,000 clones, 80% to 90% seen once. Here the sequenced sample was peripheral blood, taken in a trial of Ad26.COV2.S vaccine versus placebo. The rearrangement links TRBV3-1 (or the pseudogene TRBV3-2) to TRBJ2-2, with a weak D call TRBD2 (6 bases). This receptor was taken from a person between 18 and 60 years old who received the Ad26.COV2.S COVID-19 vaccine or a placebo. The CDR3 is CASSRPRGLGELFF. CDR3 bases: TGTGCCAGCAGCCGCCCGCGGGGCCTCGGGGAGCTGTTTTTT.